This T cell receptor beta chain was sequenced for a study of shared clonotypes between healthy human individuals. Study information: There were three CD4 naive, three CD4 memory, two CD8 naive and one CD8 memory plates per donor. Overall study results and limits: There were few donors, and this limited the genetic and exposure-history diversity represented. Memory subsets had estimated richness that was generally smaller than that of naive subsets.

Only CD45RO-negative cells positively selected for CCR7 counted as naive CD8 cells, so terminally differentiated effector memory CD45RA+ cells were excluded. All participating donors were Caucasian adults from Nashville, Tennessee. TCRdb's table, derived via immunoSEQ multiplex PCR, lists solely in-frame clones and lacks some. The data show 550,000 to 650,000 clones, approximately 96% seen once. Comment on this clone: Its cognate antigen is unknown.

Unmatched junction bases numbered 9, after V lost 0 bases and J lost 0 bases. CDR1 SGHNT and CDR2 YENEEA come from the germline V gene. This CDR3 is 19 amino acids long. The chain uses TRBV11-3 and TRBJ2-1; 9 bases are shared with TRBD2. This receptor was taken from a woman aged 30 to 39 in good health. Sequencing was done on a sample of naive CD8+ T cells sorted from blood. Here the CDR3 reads CASSLDPASGAVSYNEQFF. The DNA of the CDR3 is TGTGCCAGCAGCTTAGATCCGGCTAGCGGGGCCGTCTCCTACAATGAGCAGTTCTTC.